Listed below are T cell receptor beta chains from one sample, sequenced in a study of T-cell memory formation after mild COVID-19. TCRdb passed the 5' RACE reads through MiXCR, listing each CDR3 protein once. Seen here are under 400,000 distinct CDR3 sequences, under 30% observed once, and the top ten hold approximately 13%. Sequencing was done on a sample of PBMCs or a T cell subset sorted from them (not recorded which). The receptor set was obtained from an adult woman who had mild COVID-19 (a few samples of this study predate the infection). Cell type and time point are not known. The CDR3 runs from the conserved cysteine through the conserved F or W. D genes are given only for firm matches. Where a row states a size, it is once, few, many or the class of an expanded clone; other rows omit it.

CDR3,DNA,size,D,V,J
CASSSKPRAGGLAYEQYF,TGTGCCAGCAGCTCAAAGCCCCGAGCGGGAGGGCTAGCCTACGAGCAGTACTTC,-,TRBD2,TRBV7-2,TRBJ2-7
CASSSGELVSPLHF,TGTGCCAGCAGTTCAGGGGAGCTGGTCTCACCCCTCCACTTT,-,-,TRBV12-3/TRBV12-4,TRBJ1-6
CASSIVSAGGPTGELFF,TGTGCCAGTAGTATAGTGTCGGCGGGAGGGCCGACCGGGGAGCTGTTTTTT,-,TRBD2,TRBV19,TRBJ2-2
CASSTDRARNSPLHF,TGTGCCAGCTCCACGGACAGGGCGCGTAATTCACCCCTCCACTTT,few,TRBD1,TRBV18,TRBJ1-6
CATRGSGTASNEQFF,TGTGCCACCAGAGGGTCCGGGACAGCCTCAAATGAGCAGTTCTTC,many,TRBD1,TRBV15,TRBJ2-1
CASSYEGIGANVLTF,TGTGCCAGCAGCTATGAGGGTATTGGGGCCAACGTCCTGACTTTC,-,-,TRBV2,TRBJ2-6
CATSGSSGSDHTQYF,TGTGCCACCAGCGGGTCGAGCGGCTCGGACCATACGCAGTATTTT,-,-,TRBV24-1,TRBJ2-3
CATSRLAGDTQYF,TGTGCCACCAGCAGATTAGCGGGAGATACGCAGTATTTT,-,TRBD2,TRBV15,TRBJ2-3
CASSPPGLKNTGELFF,TGTGCCAGCTCACCTCCGGGACTCAAGAACACCGGGGAGCTGTTTTTT,-,-,TRBV18,TRBJ2-2
CASRLTQGVHTGELFF,TGTGCCAGCAGATTAACGCAGGGGGTGCACACCGGGGAGCTGTTTTTT,many,TRBD1,TRBV5-5,TRBJ2-2
CSARDLQGADTEAFF,TGCAGTGCTAGAGACCTACAGGGGGCGGACACTGAAGCTTTCTTT,-,TRBD1,TRBV20-1,TRBJ1-1
CASSLVTNSNTGELFF,TGCGCCAGCAGCTTGGTGACAAACTCGAACACCGGGGAGCTGTTTTTT,-,-,TRBV5-1,TRBJ2-2
CASSHEGGAQETQYF,TGTGCCAGCAGTCACGAGGGCGGGGCTCAAGAGACCCAGTACTTC,-,-,TRBV7-9,TRBJ2-5
CASSPGGTNYEQYF,TGTGCCAGCAGCCCTGGGGGAACGAACTACGAGCAGTACTTC,-,-,TRBV12-3/TRBV12-4,TRBJ2-7
CASSYSRRSGLISPLHF,TGTGCCAGCAGTTATTCGCGTCGGAGCGGTTTGATTTCACCCCTCCACTTT,-,-,TRBV6-5,TRBJ1-6
CASSSYNEWFF,TGTGCCAGCAGCTCCTACAATGAGTGGTTCTTC,many,-,TRBV5-6,TRBJ2-1
CASSNLADSSYNEKFF,TGTGCCAGCAGCAACCTAGCGGACAGCTCCTACAATGAGAAGTTCTTC,-,-,TRBV7-9,TRBJ2-1
CASDRGRNTGELFF,TGTGCCAGCGATCGAGGGAGGAACACCGGGGAGCTGTTTTTT,few,-,TRBV12-3/TRBV12-4,TRBJ2-2
CASRGGGTYNEQFF,TGTGCCAGCAGGGGCGGGGGGACCTACAATGAGCAGTTCTTC,-,TRBD2,TRBV7-6,TRBJ2-1
CASSLQGPGNEQFF,TGCGCCAGCAGCTTGCAGGGGCCGGGCAATGAGCAGTTCTTC,-,-,TRBV5-1,TRBJ2-1
CASSLSGARTDTQYF,TGTGCCAGCAGTCTAAGCGGGGCCCGCACAGATACGCAGTATTTT,-,TRBD2,TRBV2,TRBJ2-3
CASSPPWGAQETQYF,TGTGCCAGCAGCCCACCGTGGGGGGCCCAAGAGACCCAGTACTTC,-,-,TRBV7-9,TRBJ2-5
CASSLPPDRGDTEAFF,TGTGCCAGCAGCCTCCCTCCGGACAGGGGGGACACTGAAGCTTTCTTT,-,TRBD1,TRBV7-3,TRBJ1-1
CASSLDVEYEQYF,TGTGCCAGCAGCTTAGATGTAGAATACGAGCAGTACTTC,-,-,TRBV7-8,TRBJ2-7
CASSPGTPIEAFF,TGTGCCAGCAGCCCGGGGACACCCATTGAAGCTTTCTTT,-,-,TRBV12-3/TRBV12-4,TRBJ1-1
CSVEDRTGPGRGLHF,TGCAGCGTTGAGGACAGGACAGGGCCAGGCCGGGGACTCCACTTT,-,TRBD1,TRBV29-1,TRBJ1-6
CASSLYTQYF,TGTGCCAGCAGTTTATATACGCAGTATTTT,few,-,TRBV12-3/TRBV12-4,TRBJ2-3
CASSQDRAGGTGELFF,TGCGCCAGCAGCCAAGATCGAGCGGGGGGCACCGGGGAGCTGTTTTTT,-,TRBD2,TRBV4-1,TRBJ2-2
CASSLPGFTGELFF,TGTGCCAGCAGCTTACCAGGGTTCACCGGGGAGCTGTTTTTT,few,-,TRBV7-9,TRBJ2-2
CASSPEAYLTGGAKNIQYF,TGTGCCAGCAGCCCAGAAGCCTACTTGACAGGGGGTGCCAAAAACATTCAGTACTTC,-,TRBD1,TRBV4-2,TRBJ2-4
CASSVGTATDTQYF,TGTGCCAGCAGCGTAGGGACTGCCACAGATACGCAGTATTTT,few,-,TRBV9,TRBJ2-3
CASSYGGGTGELFF,TGTGCCAGCAGTTACGGGGGTGGCACCGGGGAGCTGTTTTTT,few,-,TRBV6-5,TRBJ2-2
CASSIRGNTEAFF,TGTGCCAGTAGTATACGGGGGAACACTGAAGCTTTCTTT,-,-,TRBV19,TRBJ1-1
CATSDLRGGITDTQYF,TGTGCCACCAGTGATTTGCGAGGGGGGATCACAGATACGCAGTATTTT,-,-,TRBV24-1,TRBJ2-3
CASSVVPAGSSYNEQFF,TGTGCCAGCAGCGTAGTTCCAGCGGGAAGCTCCTACAATGAGCAGTTCTTC,few,TRBD2,TRBV9,TRBJ2-1
CASSSGAGVEQFF,TGTGCCAGCAGCTCCGGGGCCGGCGTTGAGCAGTTCTTC,few,-,TRBV5-5,TRBJ2-1
CSARGTGDYGYTF,TGCAGTGCTAGGGGGACAGGGGACTATGGCTACACCTTC,-,TRBD1,TRBV20-1,TRBJ1-2
CSVGTSGRAFRYEQYF,TGCAGCGTCGGGACTAGCGGGAGGGCCTTTCGCTACGAGCAGTACTTC,-,TRBD2,TRBV29-1,TRBJ2-7
CASSRPLRGLGMNTEAFF,TGTGCCAGCAGTCGACCCCTTCGGGGCCTGGGAATGAACACTGAAGCTTTCTTT,-,-,TRBV12-3/TRBV12-4,TRBJ1-1
CASSPRGPWQETQYF,TGTGCCAGCAGCCCCCGGGGACCGTGGCAAGAGACCCAGTACTTC,few,-,TRBV9,TRBJ2-5
CASRRMLPTVNTEAFF,TGTGCCAGCAGGAGAATGCTGCCGACTGTAAACACTGAAGCTTTCTTT,-,-,TRBV6-5,TRBJ1-1
CASSHGLGATDTQYF,TGCGCCAGCAGCCACGGTCTTGGGGCCACAGATACGCAGTATTTT,few,-,TRBV4-3,TRBJ2-3
CASSREGVPRETQYF,TGTGCCAGCAGTCGAGAGGGAGTTCCACGGGAGACCCAGTACTTC,-,-,TRBV7-9,TRBJ2-5
CASSQDYAGVRTGELFF,TGCGCCAGCAGCCAAGATTATGCGGGAGTGAGAACCGGGGAGCTGTTTTTT,-,TRBD2,TRBV4-3,TRBJ2-2
CASSSEGLAEAFF,TGCGCCAGCAGCTCAGAGGGGCTTGCTGAAGCTTTCTTT,few,-,TRBV5-1,TRBJ1-1
CASSLGRGFYGSMNTEAFF,TGCGCCAGCAGCCTAGGGAGAGGGTTTTATGGGTCTATGAACACTGAAGCTTTCTTT,-,-,TRBV5-1,TRBJ1-1
CASSLRLAVNTDTQYF,TGTGCCAGCAGCTTACGACTAGCGGTTAACACAGATACGCAGTATTTT,few,TRBD2,TRBV7-2,TRBJ2-3
CASSRRQGVSTGELFF,TGTGCCAGCAGTCGCCGACAGGGGGTCAGCACCGGGGAGCTGTTTTTT,-,TRBD1,TRBV6-1,TRBJ2-2